Shown below are 30 T cell receptor beta chains from a single sample sequenced in a study of shared T cell receptors in the human thymus. Assay: immunoSEQ multiplex PCR; the TCRdb copy retains only in-frame clones and omits some. The table has 700,000 or so clones, around 85% seen once. The sample was also linked to a second study, of human thymus T cells.

Material for sequencing was thymocytes. These receptors were obtained from a girl under three years old with a congenital heart defect.

The rearrangement links TRBV5-1 to TRBJ1-1; the D is unclear. Germline CDR1 reads SGHRS; CDR2 reads YFSETQ. The CDR3 is 13 amino acids. V was trimmed by 1 base and J by 5 bases, leaving 9 bases between them. The CDR3 DNA follows: TGCGCCAGCAGCTTGCGCCCGGGGACTGAAGCTTTCTTT. Its translation: CASSLRPGTEAFF.

This clone was recorded only once. J is TRBJ2-5 and V is TRBV15; 13 nucleotides line up with TRBD2. From germline, CDR1 is LNHNV and CDR2 YYDKDF (reference sequence). There are 17 residues in the CDR3. After removal of 4 bases from V and 0 bases from J, the junction contained 5 bases not matched to a gene. The CDR3 loop reads CATSNRTSGGNQETQYF. CDR3 nucleotides: TGTGCCACCAGCAATCGGACTAGCGGGGGCAACCAAGAGACCCAGTACTTC. Full variable domain (missing parts from reference TRBV15 and TRBJ2-5): DAMVIQNPRYQVTQFGKPVTLSCSQTLNHNVMYWYQQKSSQAPKLLFHYYDKDFNNEADTPDNFQSRRPNTSFCFLDIRSPGLGDTAMYLCATSNRTSGGNQETQYFGPGTRLLVL.

The gene calls are TRBV9 and TRBJ2-3; 10 bases are shared with TRBD2. The V gene's germline CDR1 is SGDLS and CDR2 YYNGEE. The J segment lost 2 bases and the V segment lost 3 bases, leaving 12 bases of the junction unmatched. This CDR3 is built from 18 residues. CDR3 region: CASSDIGELAGATDTQYF. CDR3 coding DNA: TGTGCCAGCAGCGACATCGGGGAGCTAGCGGGGGCCACAGATACGCAGTATTTT.

The genes are TRBV5-5 and TRBJ1-1; D not certain. Germline CDR1 SGHKS, CDR2 YYEKEE (reference sequence). The CDR3 sequence is 14 residues long. Trimming pared 4 bases from V and 1 base from J, leaving 11 bases between. DNA for the CDR3: TGTGCCAGCAGCCCCCGCAGTAAGAACACTGAAGCTTTCTTT. It encodes CASSPRSKNTEAFF.

The chain employs TRBV5-1 and TRBJ2-7, with no clear D. With 2 bases removed from V and 12 bases from J, the gap between germline ends came to 18 bases. The CDR3 loop spans 13 amino acids. Germline V lookup: CDR1 SGHRS, CDR2 YFSETQ. CDR3 nucleotide sequence: TGCGCCAGCAGCTTTACCCAAAGACACGATCCGTACTTC. Its translation is CASSFTQRHDPYF.

This chain's CDR3 is CASRDRILHNEQFF. Here the CDR3 DNA reads TGTGCCAGCAGGGACAGAATCCTACACAATGAGCAGTTCTTC. The gene calls are TRBV5-6 and TRBJ2-1, with D perhaps TRBD1 (6 bases). This CDR3 region has 14 residues. Germline CDR1 SGHDT, CDR2 YYEEEE. V lost 5 bases and J 5 bases, leaving 14 bases between the germline ends.

This rearrangement joins TRBV11-2 to TRBJ2-5, with a tentative D call TRBD1 (6 bases). CDR3 size: 13 residues. Germline CDR1 is SGHAT and CDR2 is FQNNGV. The germline V and J ends were trimmed by 3 bases and 4 bases, with 9 bases remaining between them. The CDR3 DNA sequence: TGTGCCAGCAGCTTGAGGGACATAGAGACCCAGTACTTC. It translates to CASSLRDIETQYF. The full variable domain, completed using reference TRBV11-2 and TRBJ2-5, is EAGVAQSPRYKIIEKRQSVAFWCNPISGHATLYWYQQILGQGPKLLIQFQNNGVVDDSQLPKDRFSAERLKGVDSTLKIQPAKLEDSAVYLCASSLRDIETQYFGPGTRLLVL.

The V call is TRBV4-2, the J call TRBJ1-1; 11 bases agree with TRBD1. There are 14 residues in the CDR3. Trimming took 4 bases from V and 5 from J; bases not matched to a gene: 3. The V gene's germline CDR1 is LGHNA and CDR2 YNFKEQ. In nucleotides, the CDR3 is TGTGCCAGCAGCCCGGACAGGGGGCGGACTGAAGCTTTCTTT. It is translated as CASSPDRGRTEAFF.

Turning to this clone: This specimen includes other DNA sequences encoding the same CDR3. The chain couples TRBV6-1 to TRBJ1-6; TRBD1 might be the D (5 bases). This CDR3 spans 13 amino acids. Trimming left V 7 bases short and J 7 bases short, with 11 bases between. Germline assignment: CDR1 MNHNS and CDR2 SASEGT. The CDR3 sequence: CASISQGNSPLHF. The CDR3 DNA follows: TGTGCCAGCATAAGTCAGGGAAATTCACCCCTCCACTTT.

This sequence joins TRBV4-1 and TRBJ2-1, with D uncertain. The CDR3 runs 17 residues. CDR1 and CDR2 (germline): MGHRA, YSYEKL. Trimming removed 1 base from V and 4 bases from J, with 17 bases in between. This CDR3 reads CASSQVIGANVYNEQFF. CDR3 bases: TGCGCCAGCAGCCAAGTAATCGGTGCGAACGTATACAATGAGCAGTTCTTC.

The chain combines TRBV9 with TRBJ2-5; 10 bases agree with TRBD2. Germline trimming cut 0 bases from V and 3 bases from J; bases unmatched to any gene: 2. Germline assignment: CDR1 SGDLS and CDR2 YYNGEE. CDR3 length: 15 amino acids. This chain's CDR3 is CASSVVGTSEETQYF. CDR3 nucleotide sequence: TGTGCCAGCAGCGTAGTGGGGACTAGCGAAGAGACCCAGTACTTC.

This chain joins TRBV9 and TRBJ1-6, with a weak D call TRBD1 (5 bases). Trimming removed 4 bases at V and 5 bases at J, with 19 bases between. This CDR3 has 17 residues. The germline CDR1 and CDR2 sequences are SGDLS and YYNGEE. The CDR3 DNA sequence: TGTGCCAGCAGCCTTACCGTGCTTCAGGGAAATAATTCACCCCTCCACTTT. Protein product: CASSLTVLQGNNSPLHF.

The J gene is TRBJ1-5, the V gene TRBV25-1; TRBD1 matches 7 bases. Germline CDR1 reads MGHDK; CDR2 reads SYGVNS. This CDR3 contains 14 residues. With V trimmed by 3 bases and J by 6 bases, 5 bases remained unmatched. The CDR3 sequence is CASSDPQGGQPQHF. The CDR3 DNA sequence: TGTGCCAGCAGTGATCCGCAGGGGGGTCAGCCCCAGCATTTT.

CDR3 amino acids: CASSTTGEEATEAFF. The DNA of the CDR3 is TGCGCCAGCAGCACAACAGGGGAGGAGGCCACTGAAGCTTTCTTT. The chain links TRBV4-3 to TRBJ1-1; 7 nucleotides line up with TRBD1. Trimming cost V 5 bases and J 4 bases; bases outside gene matches: 10. Germline V lookup: CDR1 LGHNA, CDR2 YSLEER. The CDR3 consists of 15 residues.

The rearrangement uses TRBV11-2 and TRBJ2-1, with D uncertain. The length of the CDR3 is 16 residues. The germline V gene encodes CDR1 SGHAT and CDR2 FQNNGV. Trimming removed 0 bases at V and 3 bases at J, with 12 bases between. In DNA form, the CDR3 reads TGTGCCAGCAGCTTAGATTGGCGCACAGACTACAATGAGCAGTTCTTC. Translating gives CASSLDWRTDYNEQFF.

The chain combines TRBV11-3 with TRBJ1-1, with D maybe TRBD1 (6 bases). Germline V gene lookup returns CDR1 SGHNT and CDR2 YENEEA. The CDR3 loop spans 15 amino acids. Between the trimmed V and J ends, which lost 5 bases and 1 base, there was a span of 14 bases. This chain's CDR3 is CASSAQAGANTEAFF. In nucleotides, the CDR3 is TGTGCCAGCAGCGCACAGGCGGGGGCGAACACTGAAGCTTTCTTT.

This clone was seen a single time. The gene calls are TRBV7-9 and TRBJ1-1; possibly TRBD1 for D (5 bases). CDR1 and CDR2 (germline): SEHNR, FQNEAQ (reference sequence). Between the trimmed V and J ends, which lost 7 bases and 6 bases, there was a span of 15 bases. The CDR3 has 13 residues. The CDR3 region is CASTFGAGPEAFF. The CDR3 bases are TGTGCCAGCACTTTTGGGGCCGGACCTGAAGCTTTCTTT.

The rearrangement links TRBV10-2 to TRBJ1-2; 7 bases line up with TRBD1. V lost 6 bases and J lost 3; bases outside the gene matches: 4. From germline, CDR1 is WSHSY and CDR2 SAAADI. The CDR3 has 13 amino acids. This CDR3 is CASRGTADYGYTF. The DNA for the CDR3 is TGCGCCAGCAGGGGGACAGCGGACTATGGCTACACCTTC.

On this clone itself: This likely comes from a read error, as the CDR3 has no conserved phenylalanine or tryptophan at its end. The DNA is left out, because the CDR3 cannot be placed on it with certainty; the CDR3 is given as TCRdb lists it. The rearrangement links TRBV20-1 to TRBJ1-2; TRBD1 is the table's D call and was not checked against the DNA. The CDR3 is 11 residues long, counting both termini. The V gene's germline CDR1 is DFQATT and CDR2 SNEGSKA (reference sequence). The CDR3 sequence: CSGTGQAGTFG.

The chain has TRBV7-9 and TRBJ1-6; TRBD1 matches at 7 bases. V lost 5 bases, J lost 7 bases, and 5 bases stayed unmatched. The CDR3 runs to 14 residues. Germline V CDR1 and CDR2: SEHNR, FQNEAQ (reference sequence). The CDR3 bases are TGTGCCAGCAGCATACGGGACAGCAATTCACCCCTCCACTTT. Protein: CASSIRDSNSPLHF.

The CDR3: CASSTGDRGDGYTF. DNA for the CDR3: TGTGCCAGTAGTACCGGAGACAGGGGTGACGGCTACACCTTC. This sequence joins TRBV19 and TRBJ1-2, with 8 bases identical to TRBD1. The V segment lost 4 bases and the J segment 8 bases; nucleotides outside the gene matches: 9. CDR1 and CDR2 (germline): LNHDA, SQIVND (reference sequence). The CDR3 covers 14 residues.

The chain uses TRBV6-5 and TRBJ2-7, with D possibly being TRBD1 (6 bases). Germline assignment: CDR1 MNHEY and CDR2 SVGAGI. The V end was cut by 2 bases, the J end by 6 bases, with 14 bases between. The CDR3 loop spans 14 amino acids. CDR3 DNA: TGTGCCAGCAGTTACACAGGGTTGGTAGCCGAGCAGTACTTC. The encoded protein is CASSYTGLVAEQYF.

The CDR3 nucleotides are TGTGCCAGCATCAAATCAGGGGATGTCGAAAACATTCAGTACTTC. Protein sequence: CASIKSGDVENIQYF. The chain recombines TRBV5-5 with TRBJ2-4, with D perhaps matching TRBD1 (6 bases). The CDR3 has 15 residues. The germline V gene encodes CDR1 SGHKS and CDR2 YYEKEE (reference sequence). Between the trimmed V and J ends, which lost 6 bases and 5 bases, there was a span of 18 bases.

V is TRBV4-1 and J is TRBJ2-1, with TRBD2 matching 10 bases. V was pared by 2 bases and J by 7 bases, with 5 bases of the junction left unmatched. In germline, CDR1 is MGHRA, CDR2 YSYEKL. CDR3 length equals 15 residues. The CDR3 spells CASSQLAGEENEQFF. The CDR3 nucleotides read TGCGCCAGCAGCCAACTAGCGGGGGAGGAAAATGAGCAGTTCTTC.

The chain has TRBV29-1 and TRBJ1-1, with D uncertain. CDR1 SQVTM and CDR2 ANQGSEA come from the germline V gene. The CDR3 consists of 13 residues. Trimming left V 2 bases short and J 2 bases short, with 9 bases between. CDR3 loop: CSVENVLNTEAFF. The DNA of the CDR3 is TGCAGCGTTGAAAATGTCCTTAACACTGAAGCTTTCTTT.

This clone was seen a handful of times. This chain uses TRBV28 with TRBJ2-7, with TRBD1 matching over 7 bases. This CDR3 comprises 15 residues. The germline V gene has CDR1 MDHEN and CDR2 SYDVKM. Trimming cost V 5 bases and J 5 bases; bases outside gene matches: 12. The CDR3 spells CASSLYEGTANEQYF. CDR3 coding DNA: TGTGCCAGCAGTCTTTATGAAGGGACAGCTAACGAGCAGTACTTC. The whole variable domain, remainder taken from reference TRBV28 and TRBJ2-7, is DVKVTQSSRYLVKRTGEKVFLECVQDMDHENMFWYRQDPGLGLRLIYFSYDVKMKEKGDIPEGYSVSREKKERFSLILESASTNQTSMYLCASSLYEGTANEQYFGPGTRLTVT.

J is TRBJ1-5 and V is TRBV5-1; TRBD1 aligns across 7 bases. Unmatched junction bases numbered 7, after V lost 7 bases and J lost 6 bases. This CDR3 region has 13 residues. Per germline, CDR1 SGHRS and CDR2 YFSETQ. CDR3 nucleotides: TGCGCCAGCGCACTACAGGGGCCTCAGCCCCAGCATTTT. Translating it yields CASALQGPQPQHF.

CDR3 residues: CASTLSDRAVKPQHF. DNA for the CDR3: TGTGCCAGCACCCTCTCCGACAGGGCTGTGAAGCCCCAGCATTTT. This chain joins TRBV5-6 and TRBJ1-5, with TRBD1 matching over 7 bases. CDR1 SGHDT and CDR2 YYEEEE come from the germline V gene. This CDR3 spans 15 amino acids. Trimming at V came to 6 bases and at J to 8 bases, leaving 14 bases not matched to a gene.

DNA for the CDR3: TGTGCCAGCAGGGCGGCAACTAATGAAAAACTGTTTTTT. It specifies CASRAATNEKLFF. This chain uses TRBV6-5 with TRBJ1-4, with no clear D. Germline CDR1 MNHEY, CDR2 SVGAGI. Trimming cost V 6 bases and J 0 bases, with 5 bases left between them. The CDR3 length is 13 residues.

The gene calls are TRBV7-9 and TRBJ1-2; 8 nucleotides agree with TRBD1. Germline V CDR1 and CDR2: SEHNR, FQNEAQ (reference sequence). The V segment lost 7 bases and the J segment 4 bases; nucleotides outside the gene matches: 20. This CDR3 has 18 amino acids. CDR3 in DNA: TGTGCCAGCACCCTACAGGGGGAGCAGGGCGCCCCTAGCTATGGCTACACCTTC. Its translation: CASTLQGEQGAPSYGYTF.